This T cell receptor beta chain is from a study of technical replicates of blood from four donors. This clone has just one count. TCRdb's copy holds only in-frame clones and misses some; the assay was immunoSEQ multiplex PCR. The data contain some 82,000 clones, 85% to 95% of them singletons. The CDR3 covers 15 residues. Per germline, CDR1 SGHRS and CDR2 YFSETQ. V gave up 0 bases and J gave up 4 bases; unmatched junction bases: 7. Specimen: T cells isolated from PBMCs. The chain recombines TRBV5-1 with TRBJ2-7, with 7 bases that match TRBD2. This receptor was obtained from a human donor in good health. CDR3 region: CASSLASSGVYEQYF. The CDR3 DNA sequence: TGCGCCAGCAGCTTGGCATCTAGCGGAGTATACGAGCAGTACTTC.